This TCR beta chain was identified in a study of human T cells and chemical hapten exposure (dated by TCRdb to the early 2020s). In the study overall: For sensitization, 2% DPC in acetone was applied to a roughly 2 cm by roughly 2 cm area of upper inner arm skin. Throughout the roughly 26-week study period, patients were also given weekly therapeutic DPC doses on the scalp. Patch tests used Finn chambers with 0.01% DPC on the upper back, scored after 6 days by International Contact Dermatitis Research Group standards. The mostly female patient cohort included alopecia areata with under or over 50% scalp involvement, alopecia totalis and alopecia universalis. Libraries were pooled for sequencing, and per-sample TCR yields varied mainly because of small differences in library volumes within the pool. The study tracked peripheral blood TCR repertoire changes in vivo during primary and secondary sensitization to the hapten diphenylcyclopropenone (DPC) in alopecia patients. Blood was sampled from patients pre-sensitization (week 0) and at 2, 6 and about 24 weeks after DPC sensitization. Around 30 alopecia patients provided blood for TCR sequencing at one to four time points (pre-sensitization, 2, 6 and 24 weeks).

The intended sense of this specimen's time point label: patch test 1, 2 weeks after DPC sensitization. This specimen's treatment or condition label, per the study, means: therapeutic diphenylcyclopropenone sensitization with weekly scalp DPC. At every patch-test visit, the blood draw took place before the patch test was put on. Patients were eligible if aged 18 to 70, diagnosed with alopecia and judged suitable for DPC therapy, and pregnant patients were excluded. Unfractionated whole blood was collected in Tempus Blood RNA tubes, and total RNA was extracted from that blood. This clonotype was counted between two and nine times. The antigen it recognizes is unknown. No per-base quality is available; no much larger clone lies one base away. What the work shows at the level of the full study, not this receptor alone: Significantly more large CDR3 similarity clusters were formed by expanded TCRs than by pre-sensitization or healthy control sets, consistent with antigen-driven responses. No change with DPC sensitization was found in the number of TCRs above 1 in 1000 frequency, and no evidence of global repertoire structure alterations was found. After repeated subsampling, the strength of the expansion versus patch-test correlation and the threshold at which it became significant changed. A positive correlation was found between the number of PT1 expanded TCRs and patch test score, with significance reached at thresholds 8, 16 and 32 but not 4. Because all patients had alopecia, a presumed autoimmune disease, the immune response of the patients might differ from that of healthy individuals.

The library relied on RACE. Sequencing was carried out with a NextSeq 500. During library preparation, unique molecular identifiers were attached to individual cDNA molecules so that TCRs could be counted quantitatively and reproducibly. Both TCR alpha and TCR beta chains were sequenced from each blood RNA sample. Turning to the authors' computational methods: A median of about 87,000 TCRs per sample was observed, with a range of roughly 23,224 to 700,000. V, J and CDR3 annotation of the TCR reads was performed with the Decombinator software suite. For the PS versus PT1 abundance plots, all samples were subsampled to the same number of TCRs (28,000). Expanded TCRs were defined as absent before sensitization and observed at least eight times at the 2-week time point. TCRdb passed the public sequencing reads through fastp at Q25 and MiXCR, retaining productive beta sequences. Entries are consolidated by CDR3 protein sequence, retaining the most common genes and DNA. V and J calls and clone size were set by TCRdb, not the authors. This sample is represented by 70,000 to 80,000 distinct CDR3 sequences; approximately 32% of them were singletons. 7.5% to 10% of the sample rests with the top ten.

This specimen consisted of whole blood, obtained in connection with sensitization to the hapten diphenylcyclopropenone (DPC). The receptor was derived from a man aged 40-49 years with alopecia areata. Some clones in this sample may be carry-over from other donors' samples.

The bases are TGTGCCATCAGTGTGAAGGGGAACACTGAAGCTTTCTTT. This encodes CAISVKGNTEAFF. Here the chain combines TRBV10-3 and TRBJ1-1; no D gene call is confident. The germline ends are 7 bases apart after V is trimmed by 4 bases and J by 1 base. The CDR3 runs 13 amino acids, cysteine and phenylalanine included. The CDR3 DNA has 39 bases and is translated from base 1. CDR1 is given as ENHRY and CDR2 as SYGVKD, both from the germline V gene.